This entry is about one T cell receptor beta chain. Its specificity is not known. The CDR3 loop spans 16 amino acids. The germline CDR1 and CDR2 sequences are SGHVS and FNYEAQ. Trimming stripped 1 base from V and 4 bases from J, with 11 bases between. The data derive from a study of T-cell memory formation after mild COVID-19. TCR alpha and TCR beta cDNA libraries carrying sample barcodes and UMIs came from 5'RACE with constant-segment primers. Each CDR3 protein gets one entry after TCRdb re-called the 5' RACE reads with MiXCR. This sample has 270,000 or so distinct CDR3 sequences; 18% occur once, and the top ten carry roughly 23%. The study's findings and limits: Day 15 to 85 contracting clones showed balanced CD4/CD8; day 15 to 37 expanders favored CD4+.

The chain has TRBV7-6 and TRBJ2-6; possible D gene TRBD2, 5 bases. The sample taken for sequencing was PBMCs or a T cell subset sorted from them (not recorded which). The TCR originated in a man younger than 30 who had mild COVID-19 (a few samples of this study predate the infection). Cell type and time point are not known. CDR3 coding DNA: TGTGCCAGCAGCTTAGAGGCTTCGGGAGGGGCCAACGTCCTGACTTTC. The encoded protein is CASSLEASGGANVLTF.